These 7 T cell receptor beta chains were all obtained from the same sample, sequenced in a study of T-cell reconstitution after alpha-beta-depleted transplantation in children. The authors prepared the TCRbeta library with unique molecular identifiers. From the PCR reads, TCRdb called clonotypes with MiXCR, one entry per CDR3 protein. Of some 600,000 distinct CDR3 sequences in the sample, around 13% were seen once. This sample comprised PBMCs, mostly from graft donor cells, obtained 360 days after TCRalphabeta/CD19-depleted stem cell transplant. The source of these receptors is a male patient younger than 18 who had a stem cell transplant for acute myeloid leukemia, so the T cells may come from the graft donor.

The rearrangement links TRBV6-2 or TRBV6-3 to TRBJ2-7; 11 bases map to TRBD2. CDR3 length equals 20 residues. Losses at the gene ends were 6 bases for V and 5 bases for J; bases not matched to a gene: 24. Germline-derived CDR1 and CDR2 are MNHEY and SVGEGT. The CDR3 here is CASSPPGQGLAGGPWNEQYF. CDR3 bases: TGTGCCAGCAGCCCCCCGGGACAGGGCCTAGCGGGAGGTCCTTGGAACGAGCAGTACTTC.

This clonotype was recorded many times. The chain couples TRBV20-1 to TRBJ2-7, with D perhaps matching TRBD1 or TRBD2 (5 bases each). V shed 3 bases and J shed 6 bases, with 15 bases lying between them. The CDR3 has 13 residues. In germline, CDR1 is DFQATT, CDR2 SNEGSKA (reference sequence). CDR3 loop: CSASAGARREQYF. CDR3 sequence (DNA): TGCAGTGCTAGTGCCGGGGCTAGGCGCGAGCAGTACTTC.

The J gene is TRBJ2-2, the V gene TRBV4-3; 14 bases agree with TRBD2. Germline V gene data show CDR1 as LGHNA and CDR2 as YSLEER. The ends lost 3 bases at V and 1 base at J; junction bases unmatched: 7. There are 19 residues in the CDR3. CDR3 protein: CASSHLLGTSGRNTGELFF. CDR3 coding DNA: TGCGCCAGCAGCCACCTACTAGGGACTAGCGGGAGGAACACCGGGGAGCTGTTTTTT.

The V call is TRBV11-2, the J call TRBJ2-5, with TRBD2 matching over 7 bases. The CDR3 consists of 15 residues. The germline CDR1 and CDR2 sequences are SGHAT and FQNNGV. With V trimmed by 3 bases and J by 4 bases, 8 bases remained unmatched. CDR3: CASSFAAGSGETQYF. The CDR3 DNA reads TGTGCCAGCAGCTTTGCAGCGGGAAGCGGAGAGACCCAGTACTTC.

This clonotype was counted between two and nine times. V usage is TRBV20-1 and J usage is TRBJ2-7; 7 bases match TRBD2. With V trimmed by 5 bases and J by 3 bases, 13 bases remained unmatched. CDR3 length: 15 residues. Germline CDR1 and CDR2: DFQATT and SNEGSKA (reference sequence). CDR3 residues: CSAGLLAIWNYEQYF. CDR3 sequence (DNA): TGCAGTGCTGGATTACTAGCGATATGGAACTACGAGCAGTACTTC.

This clonotype was seen only a few times. J is TRBJ2-5 and V is TRBV12-3 or TRBV12-4; 8 bases line up with TRBD2. This CDR3 has 15 amino acids. V shed 3 bases and J 3 bases; nucleotides not matched to a gene: 6. The CDR3 DNA sequence: TGTGCCAGCAGTTTGCCCACTAGCGGAGAAGAGACCCAGTACTTC. It is translated as CASSLPTSGEETQYF.

This clonotype came up many times. V is TRBV5-1 and J is TRBJ2-7; the D gene is possibly TRBD2 (6 bases). The CDR3 runs 15 residues. Germline CDR1 reads SGHRS; CDR2 reads YFSETQ. Trimming pared 1 base from V and 0 bases from J, leaving 11 bases between. The CDR3: CASSLWDSRSYEQYF. CDR3 bases: TGCGCCAGCAGCTTGTGGGACTCTCGCTCCTACGAGCAGTACTTC.